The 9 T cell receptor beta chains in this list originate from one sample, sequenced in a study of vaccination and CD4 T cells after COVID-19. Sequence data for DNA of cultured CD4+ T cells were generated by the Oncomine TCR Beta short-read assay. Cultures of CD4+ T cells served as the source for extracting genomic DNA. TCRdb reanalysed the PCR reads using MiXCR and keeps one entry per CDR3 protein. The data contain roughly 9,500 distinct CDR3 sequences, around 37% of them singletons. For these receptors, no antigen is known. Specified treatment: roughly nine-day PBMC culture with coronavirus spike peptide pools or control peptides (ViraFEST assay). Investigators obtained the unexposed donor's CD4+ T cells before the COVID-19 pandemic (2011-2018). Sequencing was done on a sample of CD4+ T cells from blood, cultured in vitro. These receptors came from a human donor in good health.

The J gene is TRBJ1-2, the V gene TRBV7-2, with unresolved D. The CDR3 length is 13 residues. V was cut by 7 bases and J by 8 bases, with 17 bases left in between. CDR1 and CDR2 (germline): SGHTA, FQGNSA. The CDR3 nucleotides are TGTGCCAGCATCGCAGACGGCGCCGTCGGCTACACCTTC. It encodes CASIADGAVGYTF.

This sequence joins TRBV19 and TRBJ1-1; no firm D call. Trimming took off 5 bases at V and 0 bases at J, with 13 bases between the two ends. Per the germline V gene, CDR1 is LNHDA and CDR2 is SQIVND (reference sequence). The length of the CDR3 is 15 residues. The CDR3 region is CASSPTPVVNTEAFF. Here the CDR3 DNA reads TGTGCCAGTAGTCCCACCCCCGTAGTGAACACTGAAGCTTTCTTT.

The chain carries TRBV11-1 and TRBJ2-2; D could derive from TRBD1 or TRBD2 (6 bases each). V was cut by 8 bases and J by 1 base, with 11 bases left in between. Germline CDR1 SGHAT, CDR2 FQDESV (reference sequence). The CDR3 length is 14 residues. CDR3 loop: CASARGQNTGELFF. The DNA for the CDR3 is TGTGCCAGCGCCCGGGGGCAGAACACCGGGGAGCTGTTTTTT.

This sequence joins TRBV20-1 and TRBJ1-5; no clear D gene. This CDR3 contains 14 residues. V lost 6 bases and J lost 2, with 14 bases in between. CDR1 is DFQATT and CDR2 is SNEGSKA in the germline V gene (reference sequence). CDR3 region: CSARSRLRNQPQHF. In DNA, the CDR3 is TGCAGTGCCCGCAGTCGGCTTCGCAATCAGCCCCAGCATTTT.

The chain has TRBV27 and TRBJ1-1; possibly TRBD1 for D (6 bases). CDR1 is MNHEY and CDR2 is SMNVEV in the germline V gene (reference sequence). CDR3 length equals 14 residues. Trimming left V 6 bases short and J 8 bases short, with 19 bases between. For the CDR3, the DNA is TGTGCCAGCAGATCCGCCGAGGACAGCAAAGAAGCTTTCTTT. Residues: CASRSAEDSKEAFF.

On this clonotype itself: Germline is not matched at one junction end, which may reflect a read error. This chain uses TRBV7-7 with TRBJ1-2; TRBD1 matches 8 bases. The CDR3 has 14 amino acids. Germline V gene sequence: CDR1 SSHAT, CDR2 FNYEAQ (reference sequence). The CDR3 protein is CASSPLGGQGRYTF. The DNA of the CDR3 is TGTGCTAGCAGCCCCCTGGGAGGACAGGGACGCTACACCTTC.

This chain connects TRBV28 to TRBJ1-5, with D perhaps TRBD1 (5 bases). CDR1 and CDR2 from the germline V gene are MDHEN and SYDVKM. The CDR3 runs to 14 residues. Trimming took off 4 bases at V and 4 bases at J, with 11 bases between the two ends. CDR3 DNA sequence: TGTGCCAGCAGTTATTCCGGGGGAAATCAGCCCCAGCATTTT. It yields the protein CASSYSGGNQPQHF.

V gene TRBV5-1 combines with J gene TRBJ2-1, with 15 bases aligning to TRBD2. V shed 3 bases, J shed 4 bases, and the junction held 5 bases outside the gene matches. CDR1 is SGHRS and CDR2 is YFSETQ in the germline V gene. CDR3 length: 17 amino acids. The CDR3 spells CASSWTSGRAGYNEQFF. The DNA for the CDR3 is TGCGCCAGCAGCTGGACTAGCGGGAGGGCCGGGTACAATGAGCAGTTCTTC.

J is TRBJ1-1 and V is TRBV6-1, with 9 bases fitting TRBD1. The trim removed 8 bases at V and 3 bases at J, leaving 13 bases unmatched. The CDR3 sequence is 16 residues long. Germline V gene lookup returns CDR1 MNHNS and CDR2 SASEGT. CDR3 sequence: CASYLRDRVIHTEAFF. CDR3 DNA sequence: TGTGCCAGCTACCTCCGGGACAGGGTAATCCACACTGAAGCTTTCTTT.